What follows are 28 T cell receptor beta chains derived from one specimen sequenced in a study of T-cell memory formation after mild COVID-19. TCRdb re-derived calls from the 5' RACE reads in MiXCR, one entry per CDR3 protein. There are roughly 550,000 distinct CDR3 sequences in the sample; around 20% occur only once, and 9.5% to 15% lies in the top ten. Sequencing used PBMCs or a T cell subset sorted from them (not recorded which). Every receptor here comes from an adult woman who had mild COVID-19 (a few samples of this study predate the infection). Cell type and time point are not known.

This clonotype was detected only a few times. The chain recombines TRBV5-8 with TRBJ2-5; 7 bases match TRBD1. V lost 4 bases and J lost 1; bases outside the gene matches: 10. The CDR3 has 16 amino acids. Germline CDR1 reads SGHTS; CDR2 reads YDEGEE. CDR3 nucleotide sequence: TGTGCCAGCAGCCTTACCGGGACAGCCAGCCAAGAGACCCAGTACTTC. Encoded protein: CASSLTGTASQETQYF. Complete variable domain (other parts from reference TRBV5-8 and TRBJ2-5): EAGVTQSPTHLIKTRGQQATLRCSPISGHTSVYWYQQALGLGLQFLLWYDEGEERNRGNFPPRFSGRQFPNYSSELNVNALELEDSALYLCASSLTGTASQETQYFGPGTRLLVL.

This clonotype has just a few counts. This sequence joins TRBV20-1 and TRBJ2-5; 7 bases agree with TRBD2. CDR3 size: 15 residues. Germline values: CDR1 DFQATT, CDR2 SNEGSKA (reference sequence). The junction had 11 bases not matched to a gene; V was cut back by 3 bases and J by 4 bases. CDR3 sequence: CSARWSGGAVETQYF. The CDR3 region has the DNA TGCAGTGCTAGGTGGTCGGGGGGAGCAGTAGAGACCCAGTACTTC.

The chain couples TRBV18 to TRBJ2-1; 8 bases agree with TRBD1. V was pared by 3 bases and J by 1 base, with 8 bases of the junction left unmatched. The CDR3 is made up of 17 amino acids. The germline CDR1 and CDR2 sequences are KGHSH and LQKENI. The CDR3 is CASSPPQGARSYNEQFF. CDR3 sequence (DNA): TGTGCCAGCTCACCTCCTCAGGGGGCCAGGTCCTACAATGAGCAGTTCTTC.

This clonotype was seen only a few times. The chain carries TRBV6-5 and TRBJ2-1, with TRBD2 matching over 8 bases. J lost 0 bases, V lost 7 bases, and 8 bases had no gene match. This CDR3 has 16 amino acids. The germline CDR1 and CDR2 sequences are MNHEY and SVGAGI. CDR3 in DNA: TGTGCCAGCACGCCGGGTAGCGGGGTCTCCTACAATGAGCAGTTCTTC. It codes for CASTPGSGVSYNEQFF.

This chain joins TRBV20-1 and TRBJ2-3, with D possibly matching TRBD2 (5 bases). Germline values: CDR1 DFQATT, CDR2 SNEGSKA (reference sequence). This CDR3 is 15 amino acids long. V lost 0 bases, J lost 2 bases, and 12 bases lay in between. The chain's CDR3 is CSARDGGPITDTQYF. The CDR3 DNA reads TGCAGTGCTAGAGATGGCGGGCCTATCACAGATACGCAGTATTTT.

This chain joins TRBV4-2 and TRBJ1-1; 9 positions agree with TRBD1. The ends lost 6 bases at V and 4 bases at J; junction bases unmatched: 6. The CDR3 totals 14 residues. CDR1 LGHNA and CDR2 YNFKEQ come from the germline V gene. The chain's CDR3 is CASSTGQGSTEAFF. The CDR3 DNA reads TGTGCCAGCAGTACGGGACAGGGTTCCACTGAAGCTTTCTTT.

The rearrangement uses TRBV19 and TRBJ1-1; 10 bases line up with TRBD1. The CDR3 runs to 16 residues. The germline CDR1 and CDR2 sequences are LNHDA and SQIVND (reference sequence). The V gene end was trimmed by 6 bases and the J gene end by 0 bases; junction bases not matched to a gene: 7. The CDR3 loop is CASSKGQGPMNTEAFF. The CDR3, as DNA: TGTGCCAGTAGCAAGGGACAGGGGCCGATGAACACTGAAGCTTTCTTT. Full variable domain (rest looked up from reference TRBV19 and TRBJ1-1): DGGITQSPKYLFRKEGQNVTLSCEQNLNHDAMYWYRQDPGQGLRLIYYSQIVNDFQKGDIAEGYSVSREKKESFPLTVTSAQKNPTAFYLCASSKGQGPMNTEAFFGQGTRLTVV.

This clonotype was seen a handful of times. V is TRBV7-2 and J is TRBJ2-7, with 7 bases lining up with TRBD2. This CDR3 contains 15 residues. V shed 5 bases, J shed 0 bases, and the junction held 7 bases outside the gene matches. Germline-derived CDR1 and CDR2 are SGHTA and FQGNSA. The CDR3 sequence is CASSRGGSFSYEQYF. The CDR3 region has the DNA TGTGCCAGCAGCCGGGGAGGGTCCTTCTCCTACGAGCAGTACTTC.

This sequence joins TRBV7-8 and TRBJ2-1; D not certain. Trimming cost V 0 bases and J 2 bases, with 8 bases left between them. The CDR3 has 15 residues. Germline loops: CDR1 SGHVS, CDR2 FQNEAQ. The CDR3 DNA follows: TGTGCCAGCAGCTTAGCAGGGTTTCCCTACAATGAGCAGTTCTTC. Translated: CASSLAGFPYNEQFF.

V gene TRBV12-5 combines with J gene TRBJ2-3; possibly TRBD2 for D (6 bases). This CDR3 comprises 17 residues. Deletions cut 0 bases from V and 6 bases from J, with 19 bases between. The germline CDR1 and CDR2 sequences are LGHNT and FRNRAP. The CDR3 nucleotides are TGTGCTAGTGGTTTGGTACGATCCACGGGGGACCCCGATACGCAGTATTTT. This sequence encodes CASGLVRSTGDPDTQYF.

The V and J genes are TRBV5-6 and TRBJ1-2; no definite D call. CDR1 and CDR2 (germline): SGHDT, YYEEEE. Trimming took 2 bases from V and 2 from J, leaving 13 bases between them. This CDR3 contains 15 residues. This CDR3 reads CASSLEQIQNYGYTF. Written as DNA, the CDR3 is TGTGCCAGCAGCTTAGAACAGATACAGAACTATGGCTACACCTTC. Using reference TRBV5-6 and TRBJ1-2 for the parts outside the CDR3, the full variable domain is DAGVTQSPTHLIKTRGQQVTLRCSPKSGHDTVSWYQQALGQGPQFIFQYYEEEERQRGNFPDRFSGHQFPNYSSELNVNALLLGDSALYLCASSLEQIQNYGYTFGSGTRLTVV.

Only a few counts were recorded for this clonotype. The chain uses TRBV18 and TRBJ2-7, with D perhaps assigned TRBD1 or TRBD2 (5 bases each). The V end lost 1 base, the J end lost 5 bases, and 9 bases lay between the germline ends. Germline values: CDR1 KGHSH, CDR2 LQKENI. The CDR3 covers 13 residues. This chain's CDR3 is CASSPLEGNEQYF. CDR3 bases: TGTGCCAGCTCACCACTAGAGGGGAACGAGCAGTACTTC.

The chain couples TRBV5-8 to TRBJ2-7; 8 nucleotides line up with TRBD1. Germline assignment: CDR1 SGHTS and CDR2 YDEGEE. The CDR3 totals 15 residues. V was pared by 4 bases and J by 5 bases, with 11 bases of the junction left unmatched. The CDR3 coding sequence is TGTGCCAGCAGCGACCTCCGACAGGGGTCCCACGAGCAGTACTTC. Its translation: CASSDLRQGSHEQYF.

There are many counts of this clonotype. This chain links TRBV20-1 with TRBJ2-1; tentative D call: TRBD2 (5 bases). Germline V gives CDR1 DFQATT, CDR2 SNEGSKA (reference sequence). CDR3 size: 16 residues. Trimming removed 0 bases from V and 9 bases from J, with 21 bases in between. The CDR3 spells CSARDLRAATGFEQFF. Here the CDR3 DNA reads TGCAGTGCTAGAGATCTTAGAGCGGCCACTGGGTTTGAGCAGTTCTTC.

The chain joins TRBV25-1 to TRBJ2-5; D is undetermined. The CDR3 covers 13 residues. Trimming left V 5 bases short and J 0 bases short, with 7 bases between. CDR1 and CDR2 (germline): MGHDK, SYGVNS. The CDR3 protein is CASSTLYQETQYF. CDR3 DNA sequence: TGTGCCAGCAGTACGTTGTACCAAGAGACCCAGTACTTC.

There are many counts of this clonotype. The chain carries TRBV5-1 and TRBJ2-1, with 9 positions matching TRBD1. This CDR3 region has 13 residues. Germline trimming cut 3 bases from V and 6 bases from J; bases unmatched to any gene: 1. Germline lookup yields CDR1 SGHRS and CDR2 YFSETQ. For the CDR3, the DNA is TGCGCCAGCAGCTCGGACAGGGGCAATGAGCAGTTCTTC. Protein product: CASSSDRGNEQFF.

J is TRBJ1-6 and V is TRBV7-3; D perhaps matches TRBD1 (5 bases). The CDR3 length is 14 residues. CDR1 is SGHTA and CDR2 is FQGTGA in the germline V gene. The ends were cut back, 2 bases at V and 7 bases at J, with 9 bases in the middle. The CDR3 nucleotides are TGTGCCAGCAGCTTAGGGACTTCCAATTCACCCCTCCACTTT. It yields the protein CASSLGTSNSPLHF.

This clonotype appeared a few times. This chain connects TRBV19 to TRBJ2-5; tentative D call: TRBD2 (6 bases). This CDR3 contains 14 residues. Germline V gene sequence: CDR1 LNHDA, CDR2 SQIVND (reference sequence). V lost 0 bases to trimming and J lost 5 bases, with 10 bases between them. CDR3: CASSIDAGWETQYF. In DNA, the CDR3 is TGTGCCAGTAGTATAGATGCGGGGTGGGAGACCCAGTACTTC.

This chain joins TRBV27 and TRBJ2-3; 10 bases agree with TRBD2. V dropped 6 bases and J dropped 0; count of bases not matched to a gene: 9. The CDR3 is 17 amino acids. The V gene's germline CDR1 is MNHEY and CDR2 SMNVEV (reference sequence). CDR3 sequence: CASRAAGLADSTDTQYF. The CDR3 region has the DNA TGTGCCAGCAGAGCCGCTGGACTAGCGGACAGCACAGATACGCAGTATTTT.

This clonotype was seen only a few times. The chain couples TRBV5-1 to TRBJ2-2, with D unresolved. CDR3 length equals 16 residues. The germline CDR1 and CDR2 sequences are SGHRS and YFSETQ. V dropped 0 bases and J dropped 0 bases, with 9 bases sitting between them. Here the CDR3 DNA reads TGCGCCAGCAGCTTGGCCTGGACGGCGAACACCGGGGAGCTGTTTTTT. Translating it yields CASSLAWTANTGELFF.

In its sample, this clonotype was seen a few times. The gene calls are TRBV12-3 or TRBV12-4 and TRBJ1-5, with D possibly matching TRBD1 (5 bases). This CDR3 has 16 amino acids. V was clipped by 6 bases and J by 1 base, with 16 bases between them. CDR3 sequence reads: CASSLAPWGSNQPQHF. For the CDR3, the DNA is TGTGCCAGCAGCCTCGCTCCTTGGGGGAGCAATCAGCCCCAGCATTTT.

CDR3 DNA sequence: TGTGCCAGCAGCCGCGCGAGGGGTTGGGAAGGCTACACCTTC. Translating gives CASSRARGWEGYTF. The chain couples TRBV12-3 or TRBV12-4 to TRBJ1-2, with TRBD1 as a possible D gene (5 bases). Trimming cost V 6 bases and J 8 bases, with 19 bases left between them. The CDR3 length is 14 residues.

This clonotype was seen a few times. The chain links TRBV29-1 to TRBJ2-2, with D possibly TRBD1 on 6 matching bases. CDR1 and CDR2 (germline): SQVTM, ANQGSEA. Trimming shortened V by 3 bases and J by 3 bases, and 8 bases separated the two germline ends. The CDR3 loop spans 13 amino acids. CDR3 nucleotides: TGCAGCGTTGATCAGGGGTACACCGGGGAGCTGTTTTTT. Its translation: CSVDQGYTGELFF.

This chain links TRBV7-2 with TRBJ1-6, with 7 bases fitting TRBD1. The CDR3 is 15 residues long. After removal of 1 base from V and 7 bases from J, the junction contained 4 bases not matched to a gene. Per germline, CDR1 SGHTA and CDR2 FQGNSA. CDR3 in DNA: TGTGCCAGCAGCTTAGGGCGGGACAGAAATTCACCCCTCCACTTT. Amino acids: CASSLGRDRNSPLHF.

This clonotype was observed a handful of times. This CDR3 is CASSLGQSVGYNEQFF. CDR3 nucleotide sequence: TGCGCCAGCAGCTTGGGGCAGTCGGTGGGGTACAATGAGCAGTTCTTC. The chain recombines TRBV5-1 with TRBJ2-1; no reliable D call. Germline V gene lookup returns CDR1 SGHRS and CDR2 YFSETQ. Trimming stripped 0 bases from V and 4 bases from J, with 14 bases between. CDR3 size: 16 residues.

The chain uses TRBV21-1 and TRBJ2-7; the D call TRBD1 from the table was never checked on the DNA. TRBV21-1 is shown as a pseudogene. This CDR3 spans 14 amino acids. DNA for the CDR3: TGTGCCAGCAGCAAAGGCGAAGGGGACTACGAGCAGTACTTC. Translating it yields CASSKGEGDYEQYF.

This chain uses TRBV4-3 with TRBJ1-5; D might be TRBD1 (5 bases). Germline V gives CDR1 LGHNA, CDR2 YSLEER. The CDR3 runs 15 residues. Trimming removed 5 bases from V and 0 bases from J, with 11 bases in between. Written as DNA, the CDR3 is TGCGCCAGCAGCTGGGGTAGGGGTAGCAATCAGCCCCAGCATTTT. Its protein product is CASSWGRGSNQPQHF.

This clonotype was observed a few times. The genes are TRBV7-8 and TRBJ2-7; D not certain. The CDR3 runs to 12 residues. The V end was cut by 1 base, the J end by 7 bases, with 8 bases between. Germline-derived CDR1 and CDR2 are SGHVS and FQNEAQ. CDR3 nucleotides: TGTGCCAGCAGCTTAGATGCCCGGGAGCAGTACTTC. Translated, it gives CASSLDAREQYF.